What follows are 3 T cell receptor beta chains derived from one specimen sequenced in a study of shared clonotypes between healthy human individuals. Generated by immunoSEQ multiplex PCR, the TCRdb table keeps only in-frame clones and is missing some. The data contain around 990,000 clones, about 72% of them singletons. Sequencing was performed on memory CD4+ T cells from PBMCs. Specified subset: CD45RA-negative fraction. The receptors derive from a man aged 18 to 35 in good health. Some clones in this sample may be carry-over from other donors' samples.

CDR3 loop: CASSEGPVAGPQHF. DNA of the CDR3: TGTGCCAGCAGTGAAGGCCCGGTGGCCGGGCCCCAGCATTTT. The chain has TRBV6-1 and TRBJ1-5; D uncertain. V lost 1 base and J lost 9, with 13 bases in between. Germline-derived CDR1 and CDR2 are MNHNS and SASEGT. The CDR3 loop spans 14 amino acids.

Concerning this clone itself: This likely traces to a read error, being one base from a far larger clone. The chain has TRBV29-1 and TRBJ1-1; D might be TRBD1 (5 bases). Germline V gene sequence: CDR1 SQVTM, CDR2 ANQGSEA. This CDR3 region has 14 residues. V was pared by 4 bases and J by 1 base, with 13 bases between. The CDR3 coding sequence is TGCAGCGTTGCCCCCGGGGCGTCGAACACTGAAGCTTTCTTT. It specifies CSVAPGASNTEAFF.

In regard to this clone: The same CDR3 can be traced to other DNA sequences in this sample. The CDR3 DNA reads as TGTGCCAGCAGCTCAAGGACCCGCTCCTACAATGAGCAGTTCTTC. Residues: CASSSRTRSYNEQFF. The chain uses TRBV7-2 and TRBJ2-1; D remains unclear. Germline-derived CDR1 and CDR2 are SGHTA and FQGNSA. CDR3 length: 15 residues. Trimming left V 4 bases short and J 0 bases short, with 10 bases between. Using reference TRBV7-2 and TRBJ2-1 for the parts outside the CDR3, the full variable domain is GAGVSQSPSNKVTEKGKDVELRCDPISGHTALYWYRQSLGQGLEFLIYFQGNSAPDKSGLPSDRFSAERTGGSVSTLTIQRTQQEDSAVYLCASSSRTRSYNEQFFGPGTRLTVL.